This is a list of T cell receptor beta chains from one sample in a study of Ad26.COV2.S vaccination and SARS-CoV-2 variants. Produced via immunoSEQ multiplex PCR; TCRdb's table is partial and in-frame only. The sample holds around 340,000 clones, 86% seen once. The starting material was peripheral blood, obtained in a trial of Ad26.COV2.S vaccine versus placebo. These receptors came from a person between 18 and 65 years old who received the Ad26.COV2.S COVID-19 vaccine or a placebo. Both conserved end residues are part of each CDR3. The D gene is left open where the match is weak. The size field is filled for only some rows; it gives once, few, many or a size class.

>TRBJ1-2|NA|TRBV30|TRBD1
TGTGCCTGCCAGGGGGGGTCCTATGGCTACACCTTC
CACQGGSYGYTF
>TRBJ2-7|NA|TRBV15|NA
TGTGCCACCAGGTGTGGGGGCCGGGGGAGGGAGCAGTACTTC
CATRCGGRGREQYF
>TRBJ1-5|NA|TRBV19|NA
TGTGCCAGTAGGTCGTGGCGGTTTGGCAATCAGCCCCAGCATTTT
CASRSWRFGNQPQHF
>TRBJ1-5|NA|TRBV7-2|NA
TGTGCCAGCAGCTTATTCGGGGGGCGCGATCAGCCCCAGCATTTT
CASSLFGGRDQPQHF
>TRBJ2-7|NA|TRBV28|NA
TGTGCCAGCAGGGAGACAGATTCCTACGAGCAGTACTTC
CASRETDSYEQYF
>TRBJ1-2|NA|TRBV27|NA
TGTGCCAGCAGTTTCCGGACCAACTATGGCTACACCTTC
CASSFRTNYGYTF
>TRBJ2-7|NA|TRBV4-3|NA
TGCGCCAGCAGCCAAGATCGGTGGGAATACTACGAGCAGTACTTC
CASSQDRWEYYEQYF
>TRBJ2-2|NA|TRBV5-1|NA
TGCGCCAGCAGATCCGGGCCGGGGGAGGCCGGGGAGCTGTTTTTT
CASRSGPGEAGELFF
>TRBJ2-2|NA|TRBV10-3|NA
TGTGCCATCAGTGCCTCAGGGACCGGGGAGCTGTTTTTT
CAISASGTGELFF
>TRBJ1-3|once|TRBV21-1|NA
TGTGCCAGCAGCACGGCGCTTAGACATCTAGGAGGATACACCATATATTTT
CASSTALRHLGGYTIYF
>TRBJ1-5|NA|TRBV7-9|NA
TGTGCCAGCAGCTGGGGAGGGGACCATAGCAATCAGCCCCAGCATTTT
CASSWGGDHSNQPQHF
>TRBJ1-2|NA|TRBV12-3/TRBV12-4|NA
TGTGCCAGCAGCCGGGAGGGTTGGGATGGCTACACCTTC
CASSREGWDGYTF
>TRBJ2-3|NA|TRBV14|NA
TGTGCCAGCAGCCATGAATGGGGGACGCAGTATTTT
CASSHEWGTQYF
>TRBJ2-1|NA|TRBV19|NA
TGTGCCAGTACCATCGGGGCTAGCAGCTCCTACAATGAGCAGTTCTTC
CASTIGASSSYNEQFF
>TRBJ1-4|NA|TRBV5-1|NA
TGCGCCAGCAGCCCTCTAGGGGCAGCTAATGAAAAACTGTTTTTT
CASSPLGAANEKLFF
>TRBJ1-5|NA|TRBV29-1|NA
TGCAGCGTTGAGGACAGAAAAAGGGGGTATAGCAATCAGCCCCAGCATTTT
CSVEDRKRGYSNQPQHF
>TRBJ1-5|NA|TRBV28|NA
TGTGCCAGCAGTGGGGGAGGACAGTTGAATCAGCCCCAGCATTTT
CASSGGGQLNQPQHF
>TRBJ1-5|few|TRBV5-1|TRBD1
TGCGCCAGCAGCTTGGGAGGGACAGGGGAGAATCAGCCCCAGCATTTT
CASSLGGTGENQPQHF
>TRBJ2-3|NA|TRBV2|TRBD2
TGTGCCAGCAGTCCCGGGACTAGCATCCCAGATACGCAGTATTTT
CASSPGTSIPDTQYF
>TRBJ1-1|NA|TRBV11-2|TRBD1
TGTGCCAGCAGCCTACGAGGGGGCAAGTCTCAGAACACTGAAGCTTTCTTT
CASSLRGGKSQNTEAFF
>TRBJ2-7|few|TRBV7-2|NA
TGTGCCAGCAGCCCAGGGGTCTCTCGCGAGCAGTACTTC
CASSPGVSREQYF
>TRBJ2-7|NA|TRBV5-1|NA
TGCGCCAGCAGCTTGGGGGCAGAAGAGCAGTACTTC
CASSLGAEEQYF
>TRBJ1-2|NA|TRBV10-1|NA
TGCGCCAGCAGTGAGACCCCCAACTATGGCTACACCTTC
CASSETPNYGYTF
>TRBJ1-3|NA|TRBV4-1|NA
TGCGCCAGCAGCCTCCGGGGATGGGGGTCGGAGGCTTTCGGAAACACCATATATTTT
CASSLRGWGSEAFGNTIYF
>TRBJ2-7|NA|TRBV11-1|TRBD1
TGTGCCAGCAGCTCCCGGACAGGTCCTCGGGAGCAGTACTTC
CASSSRTGPREQYF
>TRBJ1-6|NA|TRBV4-2|TRBD1
TGTGCCAGCAGCCAAGGGGACAGGGCGAGCTCCTATAATTCACCCCTCCACTTT
CASSQGDRASSYNSPLHF
>TRBJ2-1|NA|TRBV18|TRBD2
TGTGCCAGCTCACCACGCGGTCGGCAGGCGGGGGTAAATGAGCAGTTCTTC
CASSPRGRQAGVNEQFF
>TRBJ1-4|NA|TRBV7-8|TRBD1
TGTGCCAGCAGCTTAGGACTGACAGGGAGCGAAAAACTGTTTTTT
CASSLGLTGSEKLFF
>TRBJ2-7|NA|TRBV6-1|TRBD1
TGTGCCAGCAGTGAAGTCGGCAGGGGGCGGGACGAGCAGTACTTC
CASSEVGRGRDEQYF
>TRBJ1-2|few|TRBV10-3|TRBD1
TGTGCCTCTCAGACAGGGACCCCTTGGGGCTACACCTTC
CASQTGTPWGYTF
>TRBJ2-5|few|TRBV30|NA
TGTGCCTTTTCAGGTGGGGGAGAGACCCAGTACTTC
CAFSGGGETQYF
>TRBJ2-4|NA|TRBV6-1|NA
TGTGCCAGCAGTGAAGCGCCTCAACTAGCCAAAAACATTCAGTACTTC
CASSEAPQLAKNIQYF
>TRBJ1-1|NA|TRBV7-9|NA
TGTGCCAGCAGCATACAGGGTTCGGGTGAAGCTTTCTTT
CASSIQGSGEAFF
>TRBJ1-5|NA|TRBV15|NA
TGTGCCACCAGCATAGGGGGGCGCAATCAGCCCCAGCATTTT
CATSIGGRNQPQHF
>TRBJ2-5|once|TRBV10-3|TRBD2
TGTGCCATCAGTGAGGGGGGTAGCGGGAGGCGAGAGACCCAGTACTTC
CAISEGGSGRRETQYF
>TRBJ1-2|NA|TRBV27|TRBD1
TGTGCCAGCAGTTTAAACAGGGGGCTCTCCTATGGCTACACCTTC
CASSLNRGLSYGYTF
>TRBJ1-1|NA|TRBV27|TRBD1
TGTGCCAGCAGTCTATCCGGGACAGGGAACACTGAAGCTTTCTTT
CASSLSGTGNTEAFF
>TRBJ2-7|few|TRBV11-2|TRBD2
TGTGCCAGCAGCTTAGATCATGAGGGTCTAGCGGGCCGCGAGCAGTACTTC
CASSLDHEGLAGREQYF
>TRBJ1-6|NA|TRBV19|NA
TGTGCCAGTAGTATAAAAGTTGAGTCACCCCTCCACTTT
CASSIKVESPLHF
>TRBJ2-1|NA|TRBV4-1|TRBD2
TGCGCCAGCAGCCAAGACGGAACTAGCGGGGGATACAATGAGCAGTTCTTC
CASSQDGTSGGYNEQFF
>TRBJ2-3|NA|TRBV4-1|TRBD2
TGCGCCAGCAGCCCCATCCCCTCCCGGGGGGTCACAGATACGCAGTATTTT
CASSPIPSRGVTDTQYF
>TRBJ1-1|NA|TRBV7-8|NA
TGTGCCAGCAGCTTGAGACAGGATAGCGGTTCGGCTTTCTTT
CASSLRQDSGSAFF